This is a list of T cell receptor beta chains from one sample in a study of blood T cell repertoires in COVID-19. Clones were sequenced by immunoSEQ multiplex PCR, and TCRdb holds only the in-frame ones, with some missing. The table includes around 310,000 clones, around 89% detected once. What was sequenced was PBMCs or T cells enriched from blood (not recorded which). The source is a middle-aged woman who had recovered from COVID-19. CDR3s include the opening cysteine and the closing phenylalanine or tryptophan. The order of the fields is J gene, V gene, CDR3 protein.

J gene: TRBJ2-7; V gene: TRBV19; CDR3 protein: CASSPTTSVAEQYF
J gene: TRBJ2-1; V gene: TRBV9; CDR3 protein: CASSVEAGGRYNEQFF
J gene: TRBJ1-3; V gene: TRBV7-8; CDR3 protein: CASSYRNRDAGNTIYF
J gene: TRBJ2-7; V gene: TRBV2; CDR3 protein: CASGFYRSSYEQYF
J gene: TRBJ2-5; V gene: TRBV7-9; CDR3 protein: CASSESQGSQETQYF
J gene: TRBJ2-6; V gene: TRBV3-1/TRBV3-2; CDR3 protein: CASSRQGTTGSRANVLTF
J gene: TRBJ2-5; V gene: TRBV2; CDR3 protein: CASSELGTGRETQYF
J gene: TRBJ1-4; V gene: TRBV9; CDR3 protein: CASSVGQGDRGEKLFF
J gene: TRBJ2-1; V gene: TRBV18; CDR3 protein: CASSLKRELYNEQFF
J gene: TRBJ2-7; V gene: TRBV7-6; CDR3 protein: CASSFQTAPSYEQYF
J gene: TRBJ2-7; V gene: TRBV7-2; CDR3 protein: CASSLGQVLSYEQYF